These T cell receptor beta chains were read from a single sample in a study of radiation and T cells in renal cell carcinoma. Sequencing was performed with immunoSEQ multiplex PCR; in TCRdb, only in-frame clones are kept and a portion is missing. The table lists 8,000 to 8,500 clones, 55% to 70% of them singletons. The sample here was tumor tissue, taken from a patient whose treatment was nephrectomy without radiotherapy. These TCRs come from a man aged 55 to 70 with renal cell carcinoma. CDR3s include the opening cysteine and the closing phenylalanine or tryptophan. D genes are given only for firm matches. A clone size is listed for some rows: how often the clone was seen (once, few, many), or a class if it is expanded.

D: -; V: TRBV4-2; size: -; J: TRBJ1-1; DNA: TGTGCCAGCAGCTTTGTGGGGGGGGCCACTGAAGCTTTCTTT; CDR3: CASSFVGGATEAFF
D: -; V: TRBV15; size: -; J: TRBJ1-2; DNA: TGTGCCACCAGCACTACGGGACACAGGAATGGCTACACCTTC; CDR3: CATSTTGHRNGYTF
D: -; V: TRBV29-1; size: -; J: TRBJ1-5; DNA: TGCAGCGTTGTTTACGACAGTAATCAGCCCCAGCATTTT; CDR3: CSVVYDSNQPQHF
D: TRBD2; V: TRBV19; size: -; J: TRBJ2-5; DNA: TGTGCCAGTAGTCGGGGGGTCCAAGAGACCCAGTACTTC; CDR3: CASSRGVQETQYF
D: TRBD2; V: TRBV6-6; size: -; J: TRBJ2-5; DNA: TGTGCCAGCAGTTCGACTAGCGGGAACCAAGAGACCCAGTACTTC; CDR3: CASSSTSGNQETQYF
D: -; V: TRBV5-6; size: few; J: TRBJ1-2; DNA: TGTGCCAGCTTAGGGGGAGTGCTCCGGAAGAATGGCTACACCTTC; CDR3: CASLGGVLRKNGYTF
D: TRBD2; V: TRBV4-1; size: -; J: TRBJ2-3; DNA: TGCGCCAGCAGCCAAGGTCGGGGGGGTGATACGCAGTATTTT; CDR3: CASSQGRGGDTQYF
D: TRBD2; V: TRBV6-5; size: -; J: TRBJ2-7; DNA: TGTGCCAGTGGGACTAGCGGCTCCTACGAGCAGTACTTC; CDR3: CASGTSGSYEQYF
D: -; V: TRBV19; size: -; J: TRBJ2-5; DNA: TGTGCCAGTAGTAGGAACAGGATTCCAAGAGAGGCCCAGTACTTC; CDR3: CASSRNRIPREAQYF
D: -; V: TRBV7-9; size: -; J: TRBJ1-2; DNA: TGTGCCAGCAGCCCTGGACATGGGGGCGTCGGCTATGGCTACACCTTC; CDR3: CASSPGHGGVGYGYTF
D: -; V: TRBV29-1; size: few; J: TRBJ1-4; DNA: TGCAGCTTCAACAGCCTGAATGAAAAACTGTTTTTT; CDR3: CSFNSLNEKLFF
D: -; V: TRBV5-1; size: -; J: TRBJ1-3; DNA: TGCGCCAGCAGATTTGACGGCGCTGGAAACACCATATATTTT; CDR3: CASRFDGAGNTIYF
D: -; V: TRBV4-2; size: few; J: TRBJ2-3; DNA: TGTGCCAGCAGCCAAGAGGTGACCGCAACAGATACGCAGTATTTT; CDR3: CASSQEVTATDTQYF
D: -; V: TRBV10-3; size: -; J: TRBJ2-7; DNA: TGTGCCAGCCTTAGATCTGGGGTTGACGAGCAGTACTTC; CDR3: CASLRSGVDEQYF
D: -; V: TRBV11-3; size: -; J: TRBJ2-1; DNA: TGTGCCAGCAGCCCCCGAACCCTACAGGGAACGGTCCGCTCCTACAATGAGCAGTTCTTC; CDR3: CASSPRTLQGTVRSYNEQFF
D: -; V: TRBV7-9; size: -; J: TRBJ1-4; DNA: TGTGCCAGCAGCTACGGCCTCGGGCCACGTGTTGAAAAACTGTTTTTT; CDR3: CASSYGLGPRVEKLFF
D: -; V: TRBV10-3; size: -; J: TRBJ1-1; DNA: TGTGCCATCAGTGAGTCGTCGGTATATGAAGCTTTCTTT; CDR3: CAISESSVYEAFF
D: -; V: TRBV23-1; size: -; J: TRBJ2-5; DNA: TGCGCCAGCAGTCAATGGGACCTGAGCCAAGAGACCCAGTACTTC; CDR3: CASSQWDLSQETQYF
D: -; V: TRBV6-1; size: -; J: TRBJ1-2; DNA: TGTGCCAGCGGAGGGCTCTATGGCTACACCTTC; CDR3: CASGGLYGYTF
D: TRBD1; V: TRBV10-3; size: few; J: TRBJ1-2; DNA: TGTGCCATCAGTGAGCGAATGAGAGGGGGCGGACTAGGCTATGGCTACACCTTC; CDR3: CAISERMRGGGLGYGYTF
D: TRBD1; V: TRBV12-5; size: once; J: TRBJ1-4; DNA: TGTGCTAGCACCCGGGACAGTGGATCGGGTGAAAAACTGTTTTTT; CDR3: CASTRDSGSGEKLFF
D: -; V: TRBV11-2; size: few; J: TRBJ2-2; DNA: TGTGCCAGCAGCTTAGGGCCAGCAACCGGGGAGCTGTTTTTT; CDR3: CASSLGPATGELFF
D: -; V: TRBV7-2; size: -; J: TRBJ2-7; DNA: TGTGCCAGCAGCTTAGACAATAACTACGAGCAGTACTTC; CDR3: CASSLDNNYEQYF
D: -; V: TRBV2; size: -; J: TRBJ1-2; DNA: TGTGCCAGCAGGGTTACAGGAAACTATGGCTACACCTTC; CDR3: CASRVTGNYGYTF
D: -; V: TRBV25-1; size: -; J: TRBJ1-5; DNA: TGTGCCAGCACCCTCGGTCAGCTTAGCAATCAGCCCCAGCATTTT; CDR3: CASTLGQLSNQPQHF
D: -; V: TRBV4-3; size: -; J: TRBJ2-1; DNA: TGCGCCAGCAGCCAAGATTTAGGCCTAATTGAGCAGTTCTTC; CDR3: CASSQDLGLIEQFF
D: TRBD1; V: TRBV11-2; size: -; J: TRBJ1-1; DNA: TGTGCCAGCAGCCGGGGGACAGGGATTAACACTGAAGCTTTCTTT; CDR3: CASSRGTGINTEAFF
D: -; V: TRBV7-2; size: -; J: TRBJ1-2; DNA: TGTGCCAGCAGCTCACCGACAGGTGCGAACTATGGCTACACCTTC; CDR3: CASSSPTGANYGYTF
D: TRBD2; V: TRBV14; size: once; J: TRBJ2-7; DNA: TGTGCCAGCAGCCAAGCTAGAACTAGCGTCTCCTACGAGCAGTACTTC; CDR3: CASSQARTSVSYEQYF
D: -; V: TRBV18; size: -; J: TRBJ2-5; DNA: TGTGCCAGCTCCCTCGGAGTGGAAGAGACCCAGTACTTC; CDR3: CASSLGVEETQYF
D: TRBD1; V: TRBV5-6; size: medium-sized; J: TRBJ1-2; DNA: TGTGCCAGCAGCTTGACAGGGGGCGCGTATGGCTACACCTTC; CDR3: CASSLTGGAYGYTF
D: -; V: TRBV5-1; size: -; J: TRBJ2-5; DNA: TGCGCCAGCAGCCCCCAAGGGGAAGAGACCCAGTACTTC; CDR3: CASSPQGEETQYF
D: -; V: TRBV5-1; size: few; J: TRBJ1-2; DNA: TGCGCCAGCAGCTCCGGGGACCTAGGTGGCTACACCTTC; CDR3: CASSSGDLGGYTF
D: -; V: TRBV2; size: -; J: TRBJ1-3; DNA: TGTGCCAGCACTGATCAAATCTCTGGAAACACCATATATTTT; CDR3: CASTDQISGNTIYF
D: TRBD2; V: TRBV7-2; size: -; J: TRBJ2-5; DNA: TGTGCCAGCAGCTTAGGATTCGGGAGGCTCCAAGAGACCCAGTACTTC; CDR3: CASSLGFGRLQETQYF
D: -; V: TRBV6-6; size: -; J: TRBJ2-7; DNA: TGTGCCAGCAGCGGAGGGGTAGGAGGGCAGTACTTC; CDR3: CASSGGVGGQYF
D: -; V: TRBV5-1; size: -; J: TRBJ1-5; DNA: TGCGCCAGCAGCCTCTTCGGGGGTAGCAATCAGCCCCAGCATTTT; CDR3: CASSLFGGSNQPQHF
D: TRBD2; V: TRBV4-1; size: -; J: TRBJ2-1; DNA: TGCGCCAGCAGCCAGGGTAGCGGGACCTACAATGAGCAGTTCTTC; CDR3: CASSQGSGTYNEQFF
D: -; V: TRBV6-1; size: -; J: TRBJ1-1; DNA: TGTGCCAGCAGTGATTACAGGGCGGGCACTGAAGCTTTCTTT; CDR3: CASSDYRAGTEAFF
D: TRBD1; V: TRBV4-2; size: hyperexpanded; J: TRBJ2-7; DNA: TGTGCCAGCAGCCAAGGAGGGGGCCCCTACGAGCAGTACTTC; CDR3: CASSQGGGPYEQYF
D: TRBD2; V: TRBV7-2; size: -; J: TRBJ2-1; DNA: TGTGCCAGCAGCTCGAGACTAGCGGGAGATCCCCTTGGGGATGAGCAGTTCTTC; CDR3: CASSSRLAGDPLGDEQFF
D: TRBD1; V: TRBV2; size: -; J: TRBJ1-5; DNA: TGTGCCAGCAGTGCTGACAGGGGCTCGGTTCAGCCCCAGCATTTT; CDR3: CASSADRGSVQPQHF
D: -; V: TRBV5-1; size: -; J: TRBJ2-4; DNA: TGCGCCAGCAGCTTGAATCTCCAGGGCCGAGACATTCAGTACTTC; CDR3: CASSLNLQGRDIQYF
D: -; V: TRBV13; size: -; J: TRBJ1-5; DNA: TGTGCCAGCAGCCTCGGGGCAGGAATGGAGCCCCAGCATTTT; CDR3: CASSLGAGMEPQHF
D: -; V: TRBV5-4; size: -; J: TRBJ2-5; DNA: TGTGCCAGCAGCTTCGGTGAGACCCAGTACTTC; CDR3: CASSFGETQYF
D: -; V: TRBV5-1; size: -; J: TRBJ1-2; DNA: TGCGCCAGCAGCTTGAGGGCAGCTAACTATGGCTACAGCTTC; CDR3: CASSLRAANYGYSF
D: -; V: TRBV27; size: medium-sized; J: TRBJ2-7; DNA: TGTGCCAGCAGAGCACAGGGTTACTACGAGCAGTACTTC; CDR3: CASRAQGYYEQYF
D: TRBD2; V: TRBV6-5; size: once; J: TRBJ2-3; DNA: TGTGCCACCGCGACTAGCGGGAATGTAGATACGCAGTATTTT; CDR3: CATATSGNVDTQYF
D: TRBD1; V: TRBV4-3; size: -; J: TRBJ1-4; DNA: TGCGCCAGCAGCCAAGAGGACAGGGCGAATGAAAAACTGTTTTTT; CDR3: CASSQEDRANEKLFF
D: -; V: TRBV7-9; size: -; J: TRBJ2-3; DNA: TGTGCCAGCAGCACCACGGGACACAGCACAGATACGCAGTATTTT; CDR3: CASSTTGHSTDTQYF
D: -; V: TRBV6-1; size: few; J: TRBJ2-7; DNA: TGTGCCAGCAGTGAAGCGTGGAGAACCCGCGGAGGCGGGCAGTACTTC; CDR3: CASSEAWRTRGGGQYF